The next 21 T cell receptor beta chains were all read from a single sample in a study of T cell responses to AZD1222 COVID-19 vaccine. Some clones are missing from TCRdb's copy, which holds only in-frame ones; the method was immunoSEQ multiplex PCR. The sample shows about 120,000 clones, approximately 90% of them seen only once. The source was peripheral blood, collected 28 days after the second AZD1222 dose. These receptors all come from an adult who received the AZD1222 COVID-19 vaccine.

On this clone itself: The sample has other DNA sequences that encode this CDR3 too. The V gene is TRBV27, the J gene TRBJ1-1; D gene uncertain. CDR1 MNHEY and CDR2 SMNVEV come from the germline V gene (reference sequence). CDR3 size: 13 residues. V dropped 4 bases and J dropped 1 base, with 7 bases sitting between them. For the CDR3, the DNA is TGTGCCAGCAGTTATAGGGAGAACACTGAAGCTTTCTTT. It is translated as CASSYRENTEAFF.

There are a few counts of this clone. This chain connects TRBV7-2 to TRBJ2-7; the D gene is possibly TRBD1 (6 bases). CDR1 is SGHTA, CDR2 FQGNSA, per germline. The V gene lost 5 bases and the J gene lost 3 bases, with 11 bases spanning the gap. The CDR3 is 13 amino acids. The CDR3 sequence: CASSHRVVYEQYF. The CDR3 bases are TGTGCCAGCAGCCACAGGGTGGTCTACGAGCAGTACTTC.

In its sample, this clone was seen once. This chain links TRBV27 with TRBJ1-4; D gene uncertain. Per the germline V gene, CDR1 is MNHEY and CDR2 is SMNVEV (reference sequence). V dropped 11 bases and J dropped 4 bases, with 17 bases sitting between them. This CDR3 is built from 14 residues. CDR3 nucleotide sequence: TGTGCCTCCCGTCCCGTCGACTTTAATGAAAAACTGTTTTTT. Its translation is CASRPVDFNEKLFF.

This clone is a singleton in its sample. J is TRBJ2-7 and V is TRBV3-1 (or the pseudogene TRBV3-2), with D hard to call. The germline CDR1 and CDR2 sequences are LGHDT and YNNKEL (reference sequence). This CDR3 is built from 15 residues. Trimming pared 0 bases from V and 2 bases from J, leaving 11 bases between. CDR3 coding DNA: TGTGCCAGCAGCCAAGAGGTCCCCATGGCCTACGAGCAGTACTTC. It is translated as CASSQEVPMAYEQYF.

This clone was seen once. V and J are TRBV6-5 and TRBJ1-2; D might be TRBD1 (6 bases). CDR1 is MNHEY and CDR2 is SVGAGI in the germline V gene. There are 13 residues in the CDR3. V dropped 7 bases and J dropped 2 bases, with 11 bases sitting between them. DNA for the CDR3: TGTGCCAGCACGCTAGACAGGAACTATGGCTACACCTTC. Its protein is CASTLDRNYGYTF.

The chain combines TRBV6-2 or TRBV6-3 with TRBJ1-5; 7 bases align to TRBD1. Germline V gene sequence: CDR1 MNHEY, CDR2 SVGEGT. The CDR3 consists of 19 residues. V was clipped by 2 bases and J by 2 bases; unmatched bases: 15. Here the CDR3 reads CASSYESGGGGTGNQPQHF. CDR3 coding DNA: TGTGCCAGCAGTTACGAAAGTGGAGGGGGCGGGACGGGCAATCAGCCCCAGCATTTT.

This sequence joins TRBV7-3 and TRBJ2-5; 9 bases fit TRBD2. V lost 1 base, J lost 2 bases, and 2 bases stayed unmatched. This CDR3 spans 15 amino acids. Germline CDR1 reads SGHTA; CDR2 reads FQGTGA. The CDR3 reads CASSLNAGGQETQYF. The CDR3 DNA follows: TGTGCCAGCAGCTTAAACGCGGGGGGGCAAGAGACCCAGTACTTC.

The chain carries TRBV10-3 and TRBJ2-5, with D perhaps being TRBD1 or TRBD2 (7 bases each). CDR1 is ENHRY, CDR2 SYGVKD, per germline. The CDR3 sequence is 13 residues long. V was trimmed by 8 bases and J by 3 bases, leaving 13 bases between them. Here the CDR3 DNA reads TGTGCCATCCAGGGGGGGAGAAAAGAGACCCAGTACTTC. This encodes CAIQGGRKETQYF.

The chain has TRBV27 and TRBJ1-1, with unresolved D. Trimming cost V 10 bases and J 5 bases, with 11 bases left between them. The CDR3 sequence is 11 residues long. CDR1 is MNHEY, CDR2 SMNVEV, per germline (reference sequence). Here the CDR3 DNA reads TGTGCCACCATAACTAGTACTGAAGCTTTCTTT. The encoded protein is CATITSTEAFF.

The chain combines TRBV28 with TRBJ1-1, with no clear D. CDR1 MDHEN and CDR2 SYDVKM come from the germline V gene. Trimming took 5 bases from V and 10 from J, leaving 8 bases between them. This CDR3 spans 10 amino acids. CDR3 coding DNA: TGTGCCAGCAGTAGGCTTACAGCTTTCTTT. This gives the protein CASSRLTAFF.

The V and J genes are TRBV18 and TRBJ1-1; D uncertain. V was cut by 6 bases and J by 4 bases, with 9 bases left in between. CDR3 size: 12 residues. Looked up from germline, CDR1 is KGHSH and CDR2 is LQKENI. CDR3 DNA sequence: TGTGCCAGCTCGCCCAGTACCACTGAAGCTTTCTTT. This codes for CASSPSTTEAFF.

The genes are TRBV6-2 or TRBV6-3 and TRBJ1-6, with D possibly matching TRBD1 (5 bases). From germline, CDR1 is MNHEY and CDR2 SVGEGT. The CDR3 extends over 16 amino acids. Trimming shortened V by 1 base and J by 4 bases, and 11 bases separated the two germline ends. The CDR3 protein is CASSYLGLSYNSPLHF. The CDR3 bases are TGTGCCAGCAGTTACTTGGGGCTCTCTTATAATTCACCCCTCCACTTT.

The J gene is TRBJ2-1, the V gene TRBV11-3; D gene ambiguous. This CDR3 is 15 amino acids long. V dropped 0 bases and J dropped 5 bases, with 11 bases sitting between them. Germline V gives CDR1 SGHNT, CDR2 YENEEA. The CDR3 nucleotides read TGTGCCAGCAGCTTAGATCAGTTGCGGAACAATGAGCAGTTCTTC. Translated: CASSLDQLRNNEQFF.

The chain joins TRBV29-1 to TRBJ1-2, with D perhaps TRBD1 (6 bases). CDR1 and CDR2 from the germline V gene are SQVTM and ANQGSEA. Trimming pared 7 bases from V and 7 bases from J, leaving 16 bases between. The CDR3 is 12 residues long. The CDR3 DNA follows: TGCAGCGCCCGGACAGCGACTAGTGGCTACACCTTC. Protein sequence: CSARTATSGYTF.

The count of this clone is one. The chain combines TRBV11-3 with TRBJ1-1; no definite D call. V lost 5 bases, J lost 4 bases, and 14 bases lay in between. Per the germline V gene, CDR1 is SGHNT and CDR2 is YENEEA. This CDR3 comprises 14 residues. CDR3 residues: CASSTTTDPTEAFF. The CDR3 DNA reads TGTGCCAGCAGCACTACTACAGACCCCACTGAAGCTTTCTTT.

This sequence joins TRBV9 and TRBJ2-3, with 9 bases identical to TRBD2. CDR3 length equals 15 residues. Looked up from germline, CDR1 is SGDLS and CDR2 is YYNGEE. With V trimmed by 4 bases and J by 4 bases, 7 bases remained unmatched. The CDR3 spells CASSPAGGLPDTQYF. In DNA form, the CDR3 reads TGTGCCAGCAGCCCTGCGGGGGGGCTGCCAGATACGCAGTATTTT.

The chain links TRBV6-5 to TRBJ1-2; D ambiguous. There are 13 residues in the CDR3. Germline CDR1 reads MNHEY; CDR2 reads SVGAGI. Trimming took off 1 base at V and 7 bases at J, with 10 bases between the two ends. CDR3 residues: CASSYLGIGGYTF. The CDR3 DNA reads as TGTGCCAGCAGTTACTTAGGAATCGGTGGCTACACCTTC.

Only one count was recorded for this clone. The chain links TRBV5-1 to TRBJ2-5, with D maybe TRBD2 (5 bases). CDR3 length equals 14 residues. The V gene lost 4 bases and the J gene lost 4 bases, with 14 bases spanning the gap. CDR1 and CDR2 (germline): SGHRS, YFSETQ. Written as DNA, the CDR3 is TGCGCCAGCAGCCAGATGCTGGCGGGAGAGACCCAGTACTTC. Translated: CASSQMLAGETQYF.

This chain joins TRBV27 and TRBJ1-3; D might be TRBD1 (6 bases). Looked up from germline, CDR1 is MNHEY and CDR2 is SMNVEV (reference sequence). The CDR3 totals 16 residues. The V end lost 6 bases, the J end lost 0 bases, and 15 bases lay between the germline ends. The CDR3 protein is CASRGGIQGSGNTIYF. CDR3 nucleotide sequence: TGTGCCAGCAGAGGGGGGATACAGGGCTCTGGAAACACCATATATTTT.

This clone is a singleton in its sample. V usage is TRBV5-4 and J usage is TRBJ1-1, with D possibly being TRBD1 (6 bases). Germline assignment: CDR1 SGHNT and CDR2 YYREEE (reference sequence). V lost 7 bases to trimming and J lost 3 bases, with 13 bases between them. The CDR3 runs to 13 residues. The CDR3 DNA reads TGTGCCAGCTCACAGGGCATGGACACTGAAGCTTTCTTT. As protein: CASSQGMDTEAFF.

The chain uses TRBV27 and TRBJ2-3; 7 bases map to TRBD1. This CDR3 has 16 amino acids. V shed 0 bases and J 0 bases; nucleotides not matched to a gene: 3. Germline V CDR1 and CDR2: MNHEY, SMNVEV (reference sequence). The CDR3 loop is CASSLSTGSSTDTQYF. CDR3 coding DNA: TGTGCCAGCAGTTTATCGACAGGGTCTAGCACAGATACGCAGTATTTT.